Shown below are 7 T cell receptor beta chains from a single sample sequenced in a study of control samples from healthy donors and cancer patients. Libraries were prepared by immunoSEQ multiplex PCR; TCRdb keeps only in-frame clonotypes and omits some of them. The top ten clones hold roughly 9% of a sample with more than 110,000 clones, roughly nine tenths of them seen once. Sequences were obtained from blood. The receptors here all came from a woman aged 25 to 45 in good health.

This chain links TRBV13 with TRBJ2-3; 10 nucleotides line up with TRBD2. J lost 2 bases, V lost 2 bases, and 4 bases had no gene match. CDR3 length equals 16 residues. Germline values: CDR1 PRHDT, CDR2 FYEKMQ (reference sequence). CDR3 loop: CASSLFTSGATDTQYF. The DNA of the CDR3 is TGTGCCAGCAGCTTATTTACTAGCGGGGCCACAGATACGCAGTATTTT.

This chain connects TRBV5-1 to TRBJ1-6, with 10 bases identical to TRBD1. The CDR3 is made up of 15 amino acids. Germline values: CDR1 SGHRS, CDR2 YFSETQ. The V gene end was trimmed by 4 bases and the J gene end by 7 bases; junction bases not matched to a gene: 5. CDR3 amino acids: CASSPGQGRNSPLHF. As DNA, the CDR3 is TGCGCCAGCAGCCCGGGACAGGGGAGGAATTCACCCCTCCACTTT.

Here the CDR3 reads CASSYWGGSYNEQFF. CDR3 DNA sequence: TGTGCCAGCAGTTACTGGGGAGGGTCCTACAATGAGCAGTTCTTC. This chain joins TRBV6-5 and TRBJ2-1; 7 bases match TRBD2. The CDR3 has 15 amino acids. Germline V gene sequence: CDR1 MNHEY, CDR2 SVGAGI. V trimming: 1 base; J trimming: 1 base; junction bases outside the gene matches: 1.

This chain uses TRBV20-1 with TRBJ1-1; possibly TRBD1 for D (6 bases). Germline V lookup: CDR1 DFQATT, CDR2 SNEGSKA (reference sequence). This CDR3 contains 15 residues. The ends were cut back, 3 bases at V and 4 bases at J, with 18 bases in the middle. DNA for the CDR3: TGCAGTGCTAGTGGATGGGGGCCCGAGGGCACTGAAGCTTTCTTT. This encodes CSASGWGPEGTEAFF.

The chain is built from TRBV5-5 and TRBJ1-2; D uncertain. The CDR3 spans 14 residues. Between the trimmed V and J ends, which lost 6 bases and 4 bases, there was a span of 16 bases. Germline V gives CDR1 SGHKS, CDR2 YYEKEE (reference sequence). The CDR3 nucleotides read TGTGCCAGCAAAGTCGGGTCTCGCGGCTATGGCTACACCTTC. This encodes CASKVGSRGYGYTF.

The genes are TRBV19 and TRBJ2-1; 13 bases are shared with TRBD2. CDR1 is LNHDA, CDR2 SQIVND, per germline (reference sequence). The length of the CDR3 is 17 residues. J lost 9 bases, V lost 5 bases, and 13 bases had no gene match. CDR3: CASSPQGLAGVMGEQFF. In DNA form, the CDR3 reads TGTGCCAGTAGTCCCCAAGGACTAGCGGGAGTTATGGGTGAGCAGTTCTTC. The whole variable domain, filled in from reference TRBV19 and TRBJ2-1, reads DGGITQSPKYLFRKEGQNVTLSCEQNLNHDAMYWYRQDPGQGLRLIYYSQIVNDFQKGDIAEGYSVSREKKESFPLTVTSAQKNPTAFYLCASSPQGLAGVMGEQFFGPGTRLTVL.

This clone showed up just once. This chain links TRBV18 with TRBJ2-3; 8 positions match TRBD1. Germline CDR1 is KGHSH and CDR2 is LQKENI. This CDR3 has 14 residues. V lost 5 bases, J lost 3 bases, and 4 bases stayed unmatched. This CDR3 reads CASSGQGMTDTQYF. The CDR3 DNA sequence: TGTGCCAGCTCAGGACAGGGAATGACAGATACGCAGTATTTT.